This TCR beta chain was profiled in a study of PD-1 blockade in classical Hodgkin lymphoma. Broader study findings: The causes of the repertoire differences, possibly disease activity or prior therapy, remain undefined.

The method was immunoSEQ multiplex PCR; TCRdb's version includes in-frame clones alone and lacks a portion of them. The top ten clones hold more than 10% of a sample with roughly 21,000 clones, more than 80% of them seen once. The time point was: cycle 4 day 1 (C4D1), after around six weeks of nivolumab. In every patient, relapse followed autologous stem cell transplantation, while exposure to brentuximab vedotin differed. Worth noting for this clone: The antigen is not known.

Sequenced material: peripheral blood mononuclear cells (PBMCs), taken before the fourth cycle of nivolumab. The TCR comes from a human donor with classical Hodgkin lymphoma.

The CDR3 spells CASSVGTSGTDTQYF. The CDR3 DNA sequence: TGTGCCAGCAGCGTCGGGACTAGCGGGACAGATACGCAGTATTTT. V gene TRBV9 combines with J gene TRBJ2-3; 12 bases agree with TRBD2. The germline V gene has CDR1 SGDLS and CDR2 YYNGEE. V lost 2 bases, J lost 3 bases, and 1 base stayed unmatched. The CDR3 is 15 amino acids.